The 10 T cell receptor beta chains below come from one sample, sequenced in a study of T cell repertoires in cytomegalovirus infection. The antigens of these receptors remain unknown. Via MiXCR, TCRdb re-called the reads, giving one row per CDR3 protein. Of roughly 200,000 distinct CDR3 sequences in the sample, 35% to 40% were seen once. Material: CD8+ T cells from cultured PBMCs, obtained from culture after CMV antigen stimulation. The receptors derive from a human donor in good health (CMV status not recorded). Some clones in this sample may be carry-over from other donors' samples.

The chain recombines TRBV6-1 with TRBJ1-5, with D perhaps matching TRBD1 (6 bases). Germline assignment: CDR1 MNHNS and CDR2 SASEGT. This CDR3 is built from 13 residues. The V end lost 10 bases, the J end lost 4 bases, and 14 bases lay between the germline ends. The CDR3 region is CATSTGLNQPQHF. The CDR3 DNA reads TGTGCCACTTCTACAGGGTTGAATCAGCCCCAGCATTTT.

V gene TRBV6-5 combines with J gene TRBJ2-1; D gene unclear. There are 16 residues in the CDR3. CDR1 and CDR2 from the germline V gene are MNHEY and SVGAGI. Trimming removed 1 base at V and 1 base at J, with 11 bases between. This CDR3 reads CASSYFPAESYNEQFF. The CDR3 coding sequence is TGTGCCAGCAGTTACTTTCCGGCGGAATCCTACAATGAGCAGTTCTTC.

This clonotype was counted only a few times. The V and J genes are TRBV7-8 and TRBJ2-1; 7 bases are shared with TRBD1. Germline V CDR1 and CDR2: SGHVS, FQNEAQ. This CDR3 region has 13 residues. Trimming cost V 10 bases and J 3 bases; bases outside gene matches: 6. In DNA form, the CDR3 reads TGTGCCATCTCGGGACAGAGCTACAATGAGCAGTTCTTC. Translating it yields CAISGQSYNEQFF.

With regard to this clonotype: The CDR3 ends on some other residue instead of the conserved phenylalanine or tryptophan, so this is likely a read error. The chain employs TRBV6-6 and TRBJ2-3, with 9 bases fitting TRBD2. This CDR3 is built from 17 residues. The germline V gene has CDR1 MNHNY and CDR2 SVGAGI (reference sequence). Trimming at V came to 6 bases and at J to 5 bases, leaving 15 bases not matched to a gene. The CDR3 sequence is CASSPDGAGGEEDTQYL. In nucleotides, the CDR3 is TGTGCCAGCAGCCCGGATGGAGCGGGGGGCGAGGAAGATACGCAGTATCTT.

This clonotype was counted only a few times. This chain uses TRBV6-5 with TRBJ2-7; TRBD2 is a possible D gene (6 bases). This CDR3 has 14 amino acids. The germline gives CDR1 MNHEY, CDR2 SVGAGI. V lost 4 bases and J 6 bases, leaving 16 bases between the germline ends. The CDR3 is CASSSPKTSSEQYF. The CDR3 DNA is TGTGCCAGCAGTTCCCCCAAGACTAGTAGCGAGCAGTACTTC.

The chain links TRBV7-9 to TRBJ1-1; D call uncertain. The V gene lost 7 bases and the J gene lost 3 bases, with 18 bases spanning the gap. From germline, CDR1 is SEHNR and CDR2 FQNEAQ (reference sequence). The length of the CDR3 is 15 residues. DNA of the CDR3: TGTGCCAGCACCATGAACCCCCCCATCGACACTGAAGCTTTCTTT. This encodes CASTMNPPIDTEAFF.

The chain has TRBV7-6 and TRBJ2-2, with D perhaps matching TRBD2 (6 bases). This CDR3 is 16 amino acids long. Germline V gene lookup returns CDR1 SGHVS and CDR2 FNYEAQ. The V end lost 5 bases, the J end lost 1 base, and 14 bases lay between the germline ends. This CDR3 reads CASSAIAGMNTGELFF. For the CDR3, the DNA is TGTGCCAGCAGCGCCATTGCGGGGATGAACACCGGGGAGCTGTTTTTT.

In DNA, the CDR3 is TGTGCCAGCAGCTTAAACCCCATCCGCGGGGGATTCACAGATACGCAGTATTTT. Translating gives CASSLNPIRGGFTDTQYF. The J gene is TRBJ2-3, the V gene TRBV7-3, with 7 bases lining up with TRBD2. Per germline, CDR1 SGHTA and CDR2 FQGTGA. The CDR3 spans 18 residues. The ends lost 1 base at V and 2 bases at J; junction bases unmatched: 12.

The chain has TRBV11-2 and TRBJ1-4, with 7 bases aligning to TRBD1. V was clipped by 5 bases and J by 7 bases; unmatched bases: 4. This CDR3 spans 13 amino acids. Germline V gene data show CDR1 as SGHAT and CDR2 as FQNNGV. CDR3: CASSKGQIEKLFF. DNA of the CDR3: TGTGCCAGCAGCAAGGGACAGATTGAAAAACTGTTTTTT.

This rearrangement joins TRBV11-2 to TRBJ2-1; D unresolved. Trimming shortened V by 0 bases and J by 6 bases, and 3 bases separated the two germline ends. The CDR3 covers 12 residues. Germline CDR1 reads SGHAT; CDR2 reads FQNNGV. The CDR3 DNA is TGTGCCAGCAGCTTAGACCTCAATGAGCAGTTCTTC. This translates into CASSLDLNEQFF.